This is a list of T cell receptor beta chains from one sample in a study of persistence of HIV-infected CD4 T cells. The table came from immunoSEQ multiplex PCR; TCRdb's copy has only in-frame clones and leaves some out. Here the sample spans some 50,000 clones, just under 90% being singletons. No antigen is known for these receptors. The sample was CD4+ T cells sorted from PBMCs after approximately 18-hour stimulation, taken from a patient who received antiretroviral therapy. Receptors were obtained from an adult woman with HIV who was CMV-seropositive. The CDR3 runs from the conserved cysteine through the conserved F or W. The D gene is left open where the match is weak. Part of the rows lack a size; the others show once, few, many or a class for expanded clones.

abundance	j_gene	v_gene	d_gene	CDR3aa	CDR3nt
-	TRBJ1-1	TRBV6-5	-	CASSYYLNTEAFF	TGTGCCAGCAGTTACTATTTGAACACTGAAGCTTTCTTT
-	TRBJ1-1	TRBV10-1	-	CASSADRNTEAFF	TGCGCCAGCAGCGCAGACAGGAACACTGAAGCTTTCTTT
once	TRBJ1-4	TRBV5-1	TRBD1	CASSASGDRGEKLFF	TGCGCCAGCAGCGCTTCAGGGGACAGGGGTGAAAAACTGTTTTTT
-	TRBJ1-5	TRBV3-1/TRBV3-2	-	CASSQSSGSRQPQHF	TGTGCCAGCAGCCAAAGTTCAGGGAGCCGTCAGCCCCAGCATTTT
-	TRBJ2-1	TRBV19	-	CASSSGVLYNEQFF	TGTGCCAGTAGTAGCGGCGTCCTATACAATGAGCAGTTCTTC
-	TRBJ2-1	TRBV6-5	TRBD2	CASSYPGTSGLEQFF	TGTGCCAGCAGTTACCCCGGGACTAGCGGGCTAGAGCAGTTCTTC
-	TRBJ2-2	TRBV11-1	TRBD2	CASRKVGGSTGELFF	TGTGCCAGCAGGAAAGTGGGCGGGAGCACCGGGGAGCTGTTTTTT
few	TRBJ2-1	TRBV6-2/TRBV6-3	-	CASTPTSRRGYNEQFF	TGTGCCAGCACCCCAACCAGCCGGCGGGGATACAATGAGCAGTTCTTC
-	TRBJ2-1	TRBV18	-	CASSPPGTGQEQFF	TGTGCCAGCTCGCCTCCTGGGACGGGTCAGGAACAGTTCTTC
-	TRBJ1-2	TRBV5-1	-	CASSLSQGEWYGYTF	TGCGCCAGCAGCTTGAGTCAGGGCGAATGGTATGGCTACACCTTC
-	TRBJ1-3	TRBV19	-	CASSETRNTIYF	TGTGCCAGTAGTGAGACACGAAACACCATATATTTT
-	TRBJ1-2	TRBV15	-	CATSSQGRANRGYTF	TGTGCCACCTCCTCCCAGGGCAGGGCTAATAGGGGCTACACCTTC
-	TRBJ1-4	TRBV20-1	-	CSASTQGGEKLFF	TGCAGTGCTAGTACCCAGGGAGGAGAAAAACTGTTTTTT
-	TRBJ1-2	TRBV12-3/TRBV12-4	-	CASRGPQGYTF	TGTGCCAGCAGGGGACCGCAAGGCTACACCTTC
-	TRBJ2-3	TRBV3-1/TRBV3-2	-	CASSQRGGADTQYF	TGTGCCAGCAGCCAAAGAGGGGGGGCAGATACGCAGTATTTT
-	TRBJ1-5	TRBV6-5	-	CASSYSLNQPQHF	TGTGCCAGCAGTTACTCACTGAATCAGCCCCAGCATTTT
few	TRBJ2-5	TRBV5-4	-	CASRVGGLQETQYF	TGTGCCAGCAGGGTGGGGGGGCTCCAAGAGACCCAGTACTTC
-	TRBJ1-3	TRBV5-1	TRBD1	CASSLTGTGAGNTIYF	TGCGCCAGCAGCTTGACCGGGACAGGTGCTGGAAACACCATATATTTT
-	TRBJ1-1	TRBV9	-	CASSVDGVRGTEAFF	TGTGCCAGCAGCGTAGACGGTGTGCGGGGGACTGAAGCTTTCTTT
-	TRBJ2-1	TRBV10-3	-	CAISLTRDEGEQFF	TGTGCCATCAGCCTGACCCGGGACGAGGGTGAGCAGTTCTTC
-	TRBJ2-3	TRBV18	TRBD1	CASSPGEGALQGPQYF	TGTGCCAGCTCGCCGGGCGAGGGGGCCCTACAGGGTCCGCAGTATTTT
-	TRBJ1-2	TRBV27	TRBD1	CASRRGQGNYGYTF	TGTGCCAGCCGTCGTGGACAGGGAAACTATGGCTACACCTTC
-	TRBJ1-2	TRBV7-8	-	CASSLYQGQGYGYTF	TGTGCCAGCAGCTTATATCAAGGGCAAGGCTATGGCTACACCTTC
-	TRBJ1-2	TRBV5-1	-	CASSPAGINYGYTF	TGCGCCAGCAGCCCCGCAGGGATAAACTATGGCTACACCTTC
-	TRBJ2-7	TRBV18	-	CASSPEAGAYEQYF	TGTGCCAGCTCACCGGAGGCAGGTGCCTACGAGCAGTACTTC
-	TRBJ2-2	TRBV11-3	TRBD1	CASTGLGTGVGELFF	TGTGCCAGCACCGGGTTAGGGACAGGGGTCGGGGAGCTGTTTTTT
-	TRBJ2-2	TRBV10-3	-	CAISESYEAGELFF	TGTGCCATCAGTGAGTCCTACGAGGCCGGGGAGCTGTTTTTT
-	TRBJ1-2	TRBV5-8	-	CASRQSGNYGYTF	TGTGCCAGCAGGCAATCAGGGAACTATGGCTACACCTTC
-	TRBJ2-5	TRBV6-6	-	CASSPGSGLQETQYF	TGTGCCAGCAGCCCGGGAAGCGGGTTGCAAGAGACCCAGTACTTC
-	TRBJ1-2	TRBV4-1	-	CASSPWTYEGYTF	TGCGCCAGCAGCCCTTGGACTTACGAGGGCTACACCTTC
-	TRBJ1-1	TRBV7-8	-	CASSFRWGATEAFF	TGTGCCAGCAGCTTTAGGTGGGGGGCCACTGAAGCTTTCTTT
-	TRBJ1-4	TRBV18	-	CASSRAHRGSEKLFF	TGTGCCAGCTCACGGGCCCACAGAGGAAGTGAAAAACTGTTTTTT
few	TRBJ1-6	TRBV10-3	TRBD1	CAISESEGAHSPLHF	TGTGCCATCAGTGAGTCGGAGGGGGCTCATTCACCCCTCCACTTT
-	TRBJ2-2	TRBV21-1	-	CAKCPLAGGTTGELFF	TGTGCCAAATGCCCCCTAGCGGGAGGGACCACCGGGGAGCTGTTTTTT
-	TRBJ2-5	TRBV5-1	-	CASSLGVRGAQETQYF	TGCGCCAGCAGCTTGGGGGTCAGGGGGGCCCAAGAGACCCAGTACTTC
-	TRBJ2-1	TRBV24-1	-	CATSDYHTARSEQFF	TGTGCCACCAGTGATTACCACACTGCACGAAGTGAGCAGTTCTTC
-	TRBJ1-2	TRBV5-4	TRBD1	CASSTGQGARGYTF	TGTGCCAGCAGCACTGGACAGGGGGCGAGGGGCTACACCTTC
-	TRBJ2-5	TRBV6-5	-	CASEGRRGWEETQYF	TGTGCCAGCGAGGGGAGGCGGGGATGGGAAGAGACCCAGTACTTC
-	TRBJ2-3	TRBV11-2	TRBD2	CASSPSLRAGAVTDTQYF	TGTGCCAGCAGCCCCTCGTTGAGAGCGGGAGCCGTCACAGATACGCAGTATTTT
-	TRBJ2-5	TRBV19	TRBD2	CASRGTSVKETQYF	TGTGCCAGTAGAGGGACTAGCGTAAAAGAGACCCAGTACTTC
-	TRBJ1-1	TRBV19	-	CASSIGPTGLGSEAFF	TGTGCCAGTAGTATTGGGCCAACAGGGCTGGGGTCTGAAGCTTTCTTT
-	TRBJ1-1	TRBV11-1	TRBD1	CASSLAGQSTEAFF	TGTGCCAGCAGCTTAGCGGGACAGAGCACTGAAGCTTTCTTT
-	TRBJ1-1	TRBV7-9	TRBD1	CASSLVGQWGNTEAFF	TGTGCCAGCAGCTTAGTGGGACAGTGGGGGAACACTGAAGCTTTCTTT
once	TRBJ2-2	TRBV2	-	CASSEHGSGELFF	TGTGCCAGCAGTGAACATGGATCCGGGGAGCTGTTTTTT
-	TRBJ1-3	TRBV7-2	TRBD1	CASSLDYGQGPNTIYF	TGTGCCAGCAGCTTAGACTACGGACAGGGCCCAAACACCATATATTTT
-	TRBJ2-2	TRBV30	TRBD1	CAWTGTGPGELFF	TGTGCCTGGACCGGGACAGGGCCCGGGGAGCTGTTTTTT
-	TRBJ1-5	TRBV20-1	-	CSASFNSYSNQPQHF	TGCAGTGCTAGTTTTAACAGCTATAGCAATCAGCCCCAGCATTTT
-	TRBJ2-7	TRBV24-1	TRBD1	CATSDSGTGGYEQYF	TGTGCCACCAGTGATTCCGGGACAGGAGGCTACGAGCAGTACTTC
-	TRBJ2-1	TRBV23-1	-	CASYPPGAGFSSYNEQFF	TGCGCCAGCTATCCCCCGGGAGCAGGGTTTAGCTCCTACAATGAGCAGTTCTTC
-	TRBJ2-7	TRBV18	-	CASSSSQGNEQYF	TGTGCCAGCTCATCCTCACAGGGCAACGAGCAGTACTTC
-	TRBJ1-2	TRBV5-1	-	CASSLAEGWDGYTF	TGCGCCAGCAGCTTGGCCGAGGGATGGGATGGCTACACCTTC
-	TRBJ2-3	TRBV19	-	CASQARPSTDTQYF	TGTGCCAGTCAGGCCAGGCCTAGCACAGATACGCAGTATTTT
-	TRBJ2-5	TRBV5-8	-	CASSLFVQAPFQETQYF	TGTGCCAGCAGCTTGTTCGTCCAGGCCCCATTCCAAGAGACCCAGTACTTC
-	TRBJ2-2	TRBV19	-	CASSSGTVNTGELFF	TGTGCCAGTAGCAGCGGGACAGTGAACACCGGGGAGCTGTTTTTT
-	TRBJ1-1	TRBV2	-	CASRADSRNTEAFF	TGTGCCAGCAGGGCGGACAGCCGAAACACTGAAGCTTTCTTT
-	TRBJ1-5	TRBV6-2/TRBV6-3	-	CASSPDTRNQPQHF	TGTGCCAGCAGTCCCGACACCCGCAATCAGCCCCAGCATTTT